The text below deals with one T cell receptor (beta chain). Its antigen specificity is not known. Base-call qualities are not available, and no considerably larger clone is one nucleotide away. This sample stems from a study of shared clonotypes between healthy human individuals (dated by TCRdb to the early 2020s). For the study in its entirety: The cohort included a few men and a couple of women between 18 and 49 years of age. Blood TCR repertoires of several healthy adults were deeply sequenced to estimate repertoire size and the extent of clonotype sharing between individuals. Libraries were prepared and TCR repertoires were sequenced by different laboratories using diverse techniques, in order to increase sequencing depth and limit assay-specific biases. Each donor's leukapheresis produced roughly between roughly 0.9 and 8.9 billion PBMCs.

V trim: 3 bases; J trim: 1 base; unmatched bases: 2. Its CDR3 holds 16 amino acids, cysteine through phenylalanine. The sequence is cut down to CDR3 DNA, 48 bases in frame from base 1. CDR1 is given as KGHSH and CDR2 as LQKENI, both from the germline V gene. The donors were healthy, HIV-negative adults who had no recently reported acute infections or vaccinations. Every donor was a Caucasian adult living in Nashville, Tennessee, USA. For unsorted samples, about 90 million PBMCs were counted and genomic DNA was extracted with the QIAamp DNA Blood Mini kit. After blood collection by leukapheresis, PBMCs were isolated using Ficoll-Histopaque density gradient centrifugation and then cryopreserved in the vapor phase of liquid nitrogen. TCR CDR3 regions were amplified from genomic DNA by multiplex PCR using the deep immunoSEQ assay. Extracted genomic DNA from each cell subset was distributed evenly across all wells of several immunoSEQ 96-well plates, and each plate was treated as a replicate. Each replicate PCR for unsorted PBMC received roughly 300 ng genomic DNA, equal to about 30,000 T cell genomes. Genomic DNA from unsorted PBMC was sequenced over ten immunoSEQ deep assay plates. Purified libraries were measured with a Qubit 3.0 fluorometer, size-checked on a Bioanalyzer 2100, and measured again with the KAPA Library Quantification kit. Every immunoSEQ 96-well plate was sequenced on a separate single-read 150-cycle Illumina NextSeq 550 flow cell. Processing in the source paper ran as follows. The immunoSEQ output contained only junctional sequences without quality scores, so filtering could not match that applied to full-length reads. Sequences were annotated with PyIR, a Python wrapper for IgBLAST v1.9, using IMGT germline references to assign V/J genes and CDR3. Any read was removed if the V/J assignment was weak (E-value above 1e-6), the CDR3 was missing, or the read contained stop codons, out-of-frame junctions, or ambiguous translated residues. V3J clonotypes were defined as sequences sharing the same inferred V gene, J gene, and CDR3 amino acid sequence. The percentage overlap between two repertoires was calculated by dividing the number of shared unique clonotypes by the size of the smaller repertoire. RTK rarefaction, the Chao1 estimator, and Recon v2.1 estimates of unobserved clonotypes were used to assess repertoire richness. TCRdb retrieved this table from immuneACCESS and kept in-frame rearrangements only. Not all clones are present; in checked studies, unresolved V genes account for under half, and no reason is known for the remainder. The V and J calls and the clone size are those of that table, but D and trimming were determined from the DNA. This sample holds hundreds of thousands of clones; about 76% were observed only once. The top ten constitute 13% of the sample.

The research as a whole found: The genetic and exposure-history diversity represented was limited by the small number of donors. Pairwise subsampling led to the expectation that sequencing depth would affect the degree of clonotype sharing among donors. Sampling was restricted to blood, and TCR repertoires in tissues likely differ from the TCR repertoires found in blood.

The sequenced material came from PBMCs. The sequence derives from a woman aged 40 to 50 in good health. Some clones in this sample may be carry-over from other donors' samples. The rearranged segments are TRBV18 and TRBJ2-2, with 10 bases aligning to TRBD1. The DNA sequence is TGTGCCAGCTCACCCGGGACAGGGGTGAACACCGGGGAGCTGTTTTTT. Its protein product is CASSPGTGVNTGELFF.